This TCR beta chain is from a study of cytomegalovirus exposure and HLA in healthy donors. For the study at large: The study's early data release held about 85 million unique TCRs from HLA-typed donors. Broader study findings: Several top significant clusters appeared, in a later analysis, to be linked to common viral pathogens. Later analysis identified 16,000 or so TCR beta sequences associated with HLA alleles, using a false discovery rate threshold of 0.05.

The primer mix had 60 Vbeta and 13 Jbeta primers. Repertoires were generated with immunoSEQ multiplex PCR, while TCRdb's copy carries only in-frame clones and drops some. Of nearly 200,000 clones in the sample, 77% were seen once. CDR1 is LGHNA, CDR2 YSLEER, per germline. The V segment lost 6 bases and the J segment 1 base; nucleotides outside the gene matches: 1. This CDR3 comprises 14 residues. A few counts support this clone. Its specificity is unknown. The TCR was taken from a woman aged 25 to 45 in good health and CMV-seropositive. Sequenced sample: PBMCs. The rearrangement links TRBV4-3 to TRBJ2-2, with TRBD1 matching 8 bases. The CDR3, as DNA: TGCGCCAGCAGGGGACAGGTGAACACCGGGGAGCTGTTTTTT. The encoded protein is CASRGQVNTGELFF.